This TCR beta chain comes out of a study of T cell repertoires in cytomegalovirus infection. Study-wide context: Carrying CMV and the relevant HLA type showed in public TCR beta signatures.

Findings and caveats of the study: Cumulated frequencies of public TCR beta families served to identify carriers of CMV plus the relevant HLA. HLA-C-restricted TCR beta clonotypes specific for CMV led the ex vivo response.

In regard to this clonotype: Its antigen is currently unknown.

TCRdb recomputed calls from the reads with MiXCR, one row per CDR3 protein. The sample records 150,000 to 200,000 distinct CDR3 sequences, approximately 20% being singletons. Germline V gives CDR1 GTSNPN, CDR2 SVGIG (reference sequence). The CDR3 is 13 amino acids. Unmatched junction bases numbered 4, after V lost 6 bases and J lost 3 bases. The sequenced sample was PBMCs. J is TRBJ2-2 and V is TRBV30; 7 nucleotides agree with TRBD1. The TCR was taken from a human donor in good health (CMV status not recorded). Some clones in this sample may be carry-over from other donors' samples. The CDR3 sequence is CACNQGDTGELFF. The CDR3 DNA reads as TGTGCCTGCAACCAGGGGGACACCGGGGAGCTGTTTTTT.